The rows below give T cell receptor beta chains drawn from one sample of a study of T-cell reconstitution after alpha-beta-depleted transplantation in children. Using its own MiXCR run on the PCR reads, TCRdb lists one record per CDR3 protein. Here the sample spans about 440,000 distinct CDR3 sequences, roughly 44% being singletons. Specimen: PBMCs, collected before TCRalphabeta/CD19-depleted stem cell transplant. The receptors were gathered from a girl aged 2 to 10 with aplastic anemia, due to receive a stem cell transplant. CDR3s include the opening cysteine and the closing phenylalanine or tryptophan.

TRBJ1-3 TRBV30 CAWSVTTGSSPIYF
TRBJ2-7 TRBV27 CASSSAGERYEQYF
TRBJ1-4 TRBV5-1 CASTGTDEKLFF
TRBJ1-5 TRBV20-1 CCASDSGIYSNQPQHF
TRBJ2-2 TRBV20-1 CSARRQGGNTGELFF
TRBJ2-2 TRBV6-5 CASSYSNGGRTGELFF
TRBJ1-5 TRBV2 CASRGEANSNQPQHF
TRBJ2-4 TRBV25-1 CASSSSNIQYF
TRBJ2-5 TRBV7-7 CASSLSLLAGGSNQETQYF
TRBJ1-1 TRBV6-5 CASSNQRQGNTEAFF
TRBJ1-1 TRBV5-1 CASRIGQGPPLGTEAFF
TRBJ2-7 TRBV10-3 CAISVGGGRSYEQYF
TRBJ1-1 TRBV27 CASSLGRVTEAFF
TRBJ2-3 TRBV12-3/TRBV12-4 CASETGTGFDRTDTQYF
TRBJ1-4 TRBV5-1 CASSWGVANEKLFF
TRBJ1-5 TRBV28 CASSRDGLSNQPQHF
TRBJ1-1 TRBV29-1 CSFRNAGNTEAFF
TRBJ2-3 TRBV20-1 CSARDRRGTTDTQYF
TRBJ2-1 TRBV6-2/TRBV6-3 CASSYSGWGSGARTSYNEQFF
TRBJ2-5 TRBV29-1 CSGASGSLETQYF
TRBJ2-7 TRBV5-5 CASSLGYRSPTYEQYF
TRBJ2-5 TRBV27 CALSLMGAGETQYF
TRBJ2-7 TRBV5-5 CASSPYPRASRWYEQYF
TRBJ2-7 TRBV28 CASSLAGVHEQYF
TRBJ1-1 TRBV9 CASSPRDRLNTEAFF
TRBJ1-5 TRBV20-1 CSAPRDRGVSNQPQHF
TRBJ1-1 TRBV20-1 CSARVPEAFF
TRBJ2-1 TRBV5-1 CASSLLGQPNEQFF
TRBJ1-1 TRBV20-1 CSARGGIGARVGTEAFF
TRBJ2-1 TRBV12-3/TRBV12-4 CASMAGRGAYNEQFF
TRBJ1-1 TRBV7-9 CASSLEALQGRSTEAFF